What follows are 18 T cell receptor beta chains derived from one specimen sequenced in a study of blood T cell repertoires in COVID-19 (dated by TCRdb to about 2020). Libraries were made using the immunoSEQ multiplex PCR assay. The table was pulled from immuneACCESS by TCRdb, which kept in-frame rearrangements only. Such tables lose some clones; where checked, under half of the loss comes from unresolved V genes, and the rest has no known cause. The sample data list approximately 70,000 clones, and around 90% of these were observed just once. The ten largest clones add up to 4.5% to 5.5% of the sample. Sequencing was carried out using peripheral blood. These receptors originate from a woman aged 55-69 years with active COVID-19.

V and J are TRBV21-1 and TRBJ1-3. TRBV21-1 is an annotated pseudogene. This CDR3 contains 16 residues. The CDR3 loop is CASCKRRDDPGNTIYF. The CDR3 DNA sequence: TGTGCCAGCTGCAAACGACGGGATGATCCTGGAAACACCATATATTTT.

The chain uses TRBV28 and TRBJ2-5; perhaps TRBD2 as D (5 bases). Germline CDR1 and CDR2: MDHEN and SYDVKM. The CDR3 is 14 residues long. With 7 bases removed from V and 7 bases from J, the gap between germline ends came to 19 bases. CDR3: CASTPGSGLRTQYF. The CDR3 coding sequence is TGTGCCAGCACCCCGGGGTCGGGGTTGCGGACCCAGTACTTC. Looking up the rest from reference TRBV28 and TRBJ2-5 gives the full variable domain: DVKVTQSSRYLVKRTGEKVFLECVQDMDHENMFWYRQDPGLGLRLIYFSYDVKMKEKGDIPEGYSVSREKKERFSLILESASTNQTSMYLCASTPGSGLRTQYFGPGTRLLVL.

In nucleotides, the CDR3 is TGTGCCAGCAGCCGGAGGGGTATCGACACTGAAGCTTTCTTT. Its translation: CASSRRGIDTEAFF. This chain links TRBV2 with TRBJ1-1; possible D gene TRBD1, 5 bases. V shed 6 bases and J shed 3 bases, with 14 bases lying between them. Germline V gene lookup returns CDR1 SNHLY and CDR2 FYNNEI. The CDR3 is 14 residues long.

Only one count was recorded for this clone. This sequence joins TRBV11-3 and TRBJ2-5, with a possible D match to TRBD2 (6 bases). The CDR3 has 14 amino acids. Germline-derived CDR1 and CDR2 are SGHNT and YENEEA. Trimming stripped 1 base from V and 2 bases from J, with 8 bases between. The CDR3 DNA reads TGTGCCAGCAGCTTAGGCGCGGGACAAGAGACCCAGTACTTC. Its protein product is CASSLGAGQETQYF.

The chain uses TRBV3-1 (or the pseudogene TRBV3-2) and TRBJ2-6; TRBD1 might be the D (6 bases). The CDR3 has 19 amino acids. Germline assignment: CDR1 LGHDT and CDR2 YNNKEL (reference sequence). V lost 0 bases and J lost 1, with 16 bases in between. The chain's CDR3 is CASSQDLTGQISGANVLTF. The CDR3 DNA reads TGTGCCAGCAGCCAAGATTTAACGGGACAAATTTCTGGGGCCAACGTCCTGACTTTC.

The chain has TRBV7-8 and TRBJ1-6; TRBD1 aligns across 8 bases. The CDR3 totals 16 residues. Unmatched junction bases numbered 10, after V lost 5 bases and J lost 7 bases. CDR1 and CDR2 (germline): SGHVS, FQNEAQ. The CDR3 loop is CASSPNSGGLNSPLHF. In DNA form, the CDR3 reads TGTGCCAGCAGCCCGAACTCAGGGGGCCTGAATTCACCCCTCCACTTT.

The V and J genes are TRBV10-2 and TRBJ2-3, with D tentatively TRBD2 (6 bases). CDR1 and CDR2 from the germline V gene are WSHSY and SAAADI. The CDR3 totals 15 residues. The V gene lost 0 bases and the J gene lost 6 bases, with 13 bases spanning the gap. The CDR3 loop is CASSESGREKDTQYF. DNA for the CDR3: TGCGCCAGCAGTGAGTCGGGACGGGAGAAGGATACGCAGTATTTT.

The chain uses TRBV6-5 and TRBJ2-7; D is undetermined. CDR3 length: 13 residues. Trimming cost V 8 bases and J 0 bases, with 11 bases left between them. Germline V gives CDR1 MNHEY, CDR2 SVGAGI. The CDR3 loop reads CASSQAHSYEQYF. CDR3 coding DNA: TGTGCCAGCTCCCAGGCCCACTCCTACGAGCAGTACTTC.

The chain employs TRBV3-1 (or the pseudogene TRBV3-2) and TRBJ2-5, with 11 bases that match TRBD2. Looked up from germline, CDR1 is LGHDT and CDR2 is YNNKEL (reference sequence). V was clipped by 0 bases and J by 5 bases; unmatched bases: 8. CDR3 size: 17 residues. The chain's CDR3 is CASSQEMLLAGVETQYF. The CDR3 DNA follows: TGTGCCAGCAGCCAAGAAATGTTACTAGCGGGAGTGGAGACCCAGTACTTC.

V is TRBV5-1 and J is TRBJ1-2; perhaps TRBD1 as D (5 bases). Germline values: CDR1 SGHRS, CDR2 YFSETQ. The CDR3 extends over 14 amino acids. V was trimmed by 4 bases and J by 9 bases, leaving 19 bases between them. The CDR3: CASSMTAPTGSYTF. The CDR3 DNA sequence: TGCGCCAGCAGCATGACAGCGCCCACCGGAAGCTACACCTTC.

This clone was counted a single time. The CDR3, as DNA: TGTGCCAGCAGCGTGGAGACAGGGGGCGCCTATAGCAATCAGCCCCAGCATTTT. Translating it yields CASSVETGGAYSNQPQHF. The chain is built from TRBV9 and TRBJ1-5; 10 bases are a match to TRBD1. Germline lookup yields CDR1 SGDLS and CDR2 YYNGEE. J gave up 0 bases and V 2 bases, and 8 bases lay outside the gene matches. The CDR3 extends over 18 amino acids.

V is TRBV6-4 and J is TRBJ2-3; D is undetermined. The CDR3 totals 12 residues. V lost 6 bases, J lost 5 bases, and 9 bases lay in between. Germline V gene data show CDR1 as MRHNA and CDR2 as SNTAGT. The CDR3 loop is CASSELGDTQYF. DNA for the CDR3: TGTGCCAGCAGCGAGCTTGGAGATACGCAGTATTTT.

This chain connects TRBV6-2 or TRBV6-3 to TRBJ1-5; D is uncertain. The germline V gene has CDR1 MNHEY and CDR2 SVGEGT. The CDR3 totals 14 residues. With 4 bases removed from V and 3 bases from J, the gap between germline ends came to 10 bases. This CDR3 reads CASSSNSFNQPQHF. As DNA, the CDR3 is TGTGCCAGCAGTTCAAACTCCTTCAATCAGCCCCAGCATTTT.

The gene calls are TRBV11-3 and TRBJ2-5; 7 nucleotides line up with TRBD2. V shed 1 base and J 7 bases; nucleotides not matched to a gene: 0. The CDR3 contains 12 residues. CDR1 is SGHNT, CDR2 YENEEA, per germline. CDR3: CASSLGEGTQYF. CDR3 DNA sequence: TGTGCCAGCAGCTTAGGGGAGGGGACCCAGTACTTC.

The chain carries TRBV6-5 and TRBJ1-1, with 7 bases that match TRBD1. Germline-derived CDR1 and CDR2 are MNHEY and SVGAGI. The CDR3 consists of 13 residues. Germline trimming cut 5 bases from V and 5 bases from J; bases unmatched to any gene: 5. The DNA of the CDR3 is TGTGCCAGCAGTCGACAGGGAAGAACTGAAGCTTTCTTT. Translated: CASSRQGRTEAFF.

This clone is a singleton in its sample. The CDR3 DNA reads TGTGCCAGCAGTTTATTGTGGGGGGGAAGGAGCACAGATACGCAGTATTTT. As protein: CASSLLWGGRSTDTQYF. V gene TRBV28 combines with J gene TRBJ2-3, with 7 nucleotides matching TRBD2. Germline assignment: CDR1 MDHEN and CDR2 SYDVKM. The CDR3 has 17 residues. J lost 0 bases, V lost 1 base, and 7 bases had no gene match.

This clone showed up just once. Written as DNA, the CDR3 is TGTGCCAGCAGCTCGGAAGGACAGTCGGACTATGGCTACACCTTC. It yields the protein CASSSEGQSDYGYTF. The chain links TRBV7-8 to TRBJ1-2; tentatively, D is TRBD1 (6 bases). The CDR3 sequence is 15 residues long. V shed 4 bases and J shed 3 bases, with 15 bases lying between them. Germline V gives CDR1 SGHVS, CDR2 FQNEAQ.

In the case of this clone: At one boundary the junction diverges from the germline segment, which might be a read error. Other DNA sequences in this specimen translate into the identical CDR3. V is TRBV6-5 and J is TRBJ2-7; TRBD2 matches at 8 bases. CDR3 length equals 15 residues. Germline loops: CDR1 MNHEY, CDR2 SVGAGI. CDR3: CASRDSAGVRNEQYF. In DNA form, the CDR3 reads TGTGCCAGCAGGGATTCAGCGGGAGTGAGGAACGAGCAGTACTTT.